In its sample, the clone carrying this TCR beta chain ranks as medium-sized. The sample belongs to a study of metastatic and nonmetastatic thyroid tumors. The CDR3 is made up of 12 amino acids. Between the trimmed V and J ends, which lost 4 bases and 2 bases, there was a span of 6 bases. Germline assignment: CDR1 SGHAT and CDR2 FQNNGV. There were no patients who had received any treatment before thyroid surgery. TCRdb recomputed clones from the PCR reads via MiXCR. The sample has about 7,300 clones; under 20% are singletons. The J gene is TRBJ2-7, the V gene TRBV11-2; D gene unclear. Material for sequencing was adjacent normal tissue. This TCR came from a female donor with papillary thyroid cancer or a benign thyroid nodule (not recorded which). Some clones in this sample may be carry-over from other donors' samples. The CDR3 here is CASSSYTYEQYF. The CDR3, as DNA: TGTGCCAGCAGCTCTTATACCTACGAGCAGTACTTC.